These T cell receptor beta chains were read from a single sample in a study of T cell changes during pregnancy in multiple sclerosis. Generated by immunoSEQ multiplex PCR, the TCRdb table keeps only in-frame clones and is missing some. The sample holds around 52,000 clones, 92% seen once. The material sequenced was CD4+ T cells from peripheral blood mononuclear cells, taken in the second trimester of pregnancy. These receptors all stem from a female donor with multiple sclerosis, enrolled in a pregnancy study. The CDR3 runs from the conserved cysteine through the conserved F or W. The order of the fields is clone size, CDR3 length, V gene, J gene, D gene, CDR3 protein, CDR3 DNA. D genes are given only for firm matches. The size field is filled for only some rows; it gives once, few, many or a size class.

abundance: -; len: 14; v_gene: TRBV5-1; j_gene: TRBJ2-5; d_gene: -; CDR3aa: CASSRPGGGETQYF; CDR3nt: TGCGCCAGCAGCCGCCCTGGGGGCGGTGAGACCCAGTACTTC
abundance: -; len: 19; v_gene: TRBV7-9; j_gene: TRBJ2-3; d_gene: -; CDR3aa: CASSPGSGPPRDRTDTQYF; CDR3nt: TGTGCCAGCAGCCCGGGAAGCGGGCCACCCAGAGATCGCACAGATACGCAGTATTTT
abundance: -; len: 16; v_gene: TRBV5-1; j_gene: TRBJ2-5; d_gene: TRBD2; CDR3aa: CASSSGLAGAQETQYF; CDR3nt: TGCGCCAGCAGCTCCGGACTAGCGGGGGCCCAAGAGACCCAGTACTTC
abundance: -; len: 11; v_gene: TRBV30; j_gene: TRBJ1-2; d_gene: -; CDR3aa: CAYQNNYGYTF; CDR3nt: TGTGCCTATCAGAATAACTATGGCTACACCTTC
abundance: few; len: 13; v_gene: TRBV6-5; j_gene: TRBJ1-6; d_gene: -; CDR3aa: CASSREGNSPLHF; CDR3nt: TGTGCCAGCAGTCGAGAGGGTAATTCACCCCTCCACTTT
abundance: -; len: 14; v_gene: TRBV5-6; j_gene: TRBJ2-4; d_gene: -; CDR3aa: CASNLWGVKNIQYF; CDR3nt: TGTGCCAGCAACCTATGGGGGGTAAAAAACATTCAGTACTTC
abundance: -; len: 18; v_gene: TRBV11-2; j_gene: TRBJ2-1; d_gene: TRBD2; CDR3aa: CASSSGTSALNPYNEQFF; CDR3nt: TGTGCCAGCAGCTCAGGGACTAGCGCCTTGAACCCCTACAATGAGCAGTTCTTC
abundance: -; len: 11; v_gene: TRBV20-1; j_gene: TRBJ1-3; d_gene: -; CDR3aa: CSAERVDTIYF; CDR3nt: TGCAGTGCCGAGCGAGTTGACACCATATATTTT
abundance: -; len: 12; v_gene: TRBV11-2; j_gene: TRBJ1-5; d_gene: -; CDR3aa: CASSLQDQPQHF; CDR3nt: TGTGCCAGCAGCTTGCAGGATCAGCCCCAGCATTTT
abundance: -; len: 15; v_gene: TRBV27; j_gene: TRBJ2-3; d_gene: -; CDR3aa: CASSLFPVGTDTQYF; CDR3nt: TGTGCCAGCAGTTTATTTCCTGTTGGCACAGATACGCAGTATTTT
abundance: -; len: 15; v_gene: TRBV6-5; j_gene: TRBJ1-1; d_gene: TRBD1; CDR3aa: CASSYAGQGNTEAFF; CDR3nt: TGTGCCAGCAGTTATGCGGGACAGGGAAACACTGAAGCTTTCTTT
abundance: -; len: 14; v_gene: TRBV2; j_gene: TRBJ1-5; d_gene: -; CDR3aa: CASSSDQGKGPQHF; CDR3nt: TGTGCCAGCAGTTCCGACCAGGGAAAGGGGCCCCAGCATTTT
abundance: -; len: 16; v_gene: TRBV19; j_gene: TRBJ1-5; d_gene: -; CDR3aa: CASSIARTVSNQPQHF; CDR3nt: TGTGCCAGTAGTATCGCAAGGACAGTTAGCAATCAGCCCCAGCATTTT
abundance: -; len: 15; v_gene: TRBV7-9; j_gene: TRBJ2-3; d_gene: -; CDR3aa: CASSFQLANTDTQYF; CDR3nt: TGTGCCAGCAGCTTTCAGCTAGCGAACACAGATACGCAGTATTTT
abundance: once; len: 13; v_gene: TRBV30; j_gene: TRBJ2-6; d_gene: -; CDR3aa: CALQGSGANVLTF; CDR3nt: TGTGCCTTACAGGGTTCTGGGGCCAACGTCCTGACTTTC
abundance: -; len: 14; v_gene: TRBV6-1; j_gene: TRBJ1-1; d_gene: -; CDR3aa: CASRTRQMNTEAFF; CDR3nt: TGTGCCAGCAGAACGAGACAAATGAACACTGAAGCTTTCTTT
abundance: -; len: 13; v_gene: TRBV30; j_gene: TRBJ1-2; d_gene: TRBD1; CDR3aa: CASRTGGSYGYTF; CDR3nt: TGTGCCTCCCGGACAGGGGGGAGCTATGGCTACACCTTC
abundance: once; len: 15; v_gene: TRBV28; j_gene: TRBJ1-5; d_gene: TRBD1; CDR3aa: CASSFSGGRNQPQHF; CDR3nt: TGTGCCAGCAGTTTTTCAGGGGGGAGGAATCAGCCCCAGCATTTT
abundance: -; len: 14; v_gene: TRBV7-9; j_gene: TRBJ2-2; d_gene: -; CDR3aa: CASSLAGDTGELFF; CDR3nt: TGTGCCAGCAGCTTAGCGGGAGACACCGGGGAGCTGTTTTTT
abundance: -; len: 19; v_gene: TRBV5-1; j_gene: TRBJ2-6; d_gene: -; CDR3aa: CASSPRPGSASSGANVLTF; CDR3nt: TGCGCCAGCAGCCCTCGGCCGGGTTCGGCTAGCTCTGGGGCCAACGTCCTGACTTTC
abundance: once; len: 16; v_gene: TRBV28; j_gene: TRBJ1-3; d_gene: -; CDR3aa: CASSLFGLQRWNTIYF; CDR3nt: TGTGCCAGCAGTTTATTTGGCTTACAGAGATGGAACACCATATATTTT
abundance: -; len: 15; v_gene: TRBV28; j_gene: TRBJ1-5; d_gene: -; CDR3aa: CASRPAGHNNQPQHF; CDR3nt: TGTGCCAGCAGGCCGGCCGGACACAACAATCAGCCCCAGCATTTT
abundance: once; len: 16; v_gene: TRBV15; j_gene: TRBJ1-5; d_gene: -; CDR3aa: CATSRDFTVINQPQHF; CDR3nt: TGTGCCACCAGCAGAGATTTTACAGTGATCAATCAGCCCCAGCATTTT
abundance: -; len: 16; v_gene: TRBV5-8; j_gene: TRBJ2-2; d_gene: TRBD1; CDR3aa: CASSPRTGWGFGELFF; CDR3nt: TGTGCCAGCAGCCCCCGGACAGGGTGGGGATTCGGGGAGCTGTTTTTT
abundance: -; len: 15; v_gene: TRBV18; j_gene: TRBJ2-3; d_gene: TRBD2; CDR3aa: CASSLREVSTDTQYF; CDR3nt: TGTGCCAGCTCCCTGCGGGAGGTTAGCACAGATACGCAGTATTTT
abundance: -; len: 15; v_gene: TRBV19; j_gene: TRBJ1-4; d_gene: -; CDR3aa: CASSLRNRDPEKLFF; CDR3nt: TGTGCCAGTAGTTTACGGAACAGGGATCCTGAAAAACTGTTTTTT
abundance: -; len: 13; v_gene: TRBV29-1; j_gene: TRBJ1-1; d_gene: TRBD1; CDR3aa: CSAERQGRTEAFF; CDR3nt: TGCAGCGCCGAGAGACAGGGACGGACTGAAGCTTTCTTT
abundance: -; len: 15; v_gene: TRBV7-6; j_gene: TRBJ1-5; d_gene: -; CDR3aa: CATSLVQGGNQPQHF; CDR3nt: TGTGCCACCAGCTTAGTCCAGGGCGGCAATCAGCCCCAGCATTTT
abundance: -; len: 16; v_gene: TRBV6-1; j_gene: TRBJ2-3; d_gene: -; CDR3aa: CASSDLGGRGTDTQYF; CDR3nt: TGTGCCAGCAGTGATCTCGGGGGAAGGGGCACAGATACGCAGTATTTT
abundance: -; len: 19; v_gene: TRBV10-2; j_gene: TRBJ2-3; d_gene: -; CDR3aa: CASSDGGTLVFSRTDTQYF; CDR3nt: TGCGCCAGCAGTGATGGGGGGACTCTAGTATTCTCCCGCACAGATACGCAGTATTTT
abundance: -; len: 15; v_gene: TRBV5-1; j_gene: TRBJ1-3; d_gene: -; CDR3aa: CASSLKGPSSGAIYF; CDR3nt: TGCGCCAGCAGCTTGAAGGGGCCCTCGAGCGGGGCCATATATTTT
abundance: -; len: 16; v_gene: TRBV19; j_gene: TRBJ1-1; d_gene: TRBD1; CDR3aa: CASSIGVGQRNTEAFF; CDR3nt: TGTGCCAGTAGTATAGGGGTGGGACAGAGGAACACTGAAGCTTTCTTT
abundance: few; len: 14; v_gene: TRBV5-4; j_gene: TRBJ1-1; d_gene: TRBD1; CDR3aa: CASSLDGTGTEAFF; CDR3nt: TGTGCCAGCAGCCTGGATGGGACAGGAACTGAAGCTTTCTTT
abundance: -; len: 14; v_gene: TRBV30; j_gene: TRBJ2-6; d_gene: TRBD1; CDR3aa: CAWATGAGANVLTF; CDR3nt: TGTGCCTGGGCGACAGGGGCTGGGGCCAACGTCCTGACTTTC
abundance: -; len: 17; v_gene: TRBV5-6; j_gene: TRBJ2-7; d_gene: TRBD2; CDR3aa: CASSLFPLAGGPGEQYF; CDR3nt: TGTGCCAGCAGCTTGTTCCCACTAGCGGGAGGGCCGGGTGAGCAGTACTTC
abundance: -; len: 20; v_gene: TRBV15; j_gene: TRBJ1-1; d_gene: TRBD1; CDR3aa: CATSRDDQDRGYLLNTEAFF; CDR3nt: TGTGCCACCAGCAGAGATGACCAGGACAGGGGATACCTCTTGAACACTGAAGCTTTCTTT
abundance: -; len: 15; v_gene: TRBV5-1; j_gene: TRBJ2-5; d_gene: -; CDR3aa: CASSLYGAYQETQYF; CDR3nt: TGCGCCAGCAGCTTGTATGGGGCCTACCAAGAGACCCAGTACTTC
abundance: -; len: 17; v_gene: TRBV6-1; j_gene: TRBJ2-1; d_gene: TRBD2; CDR3aa: CASSVSGSRSAYNEQFF; CDR3nt: TGTGCCAGCAGTGTTAGCGGGAGTAGGTCGGCCTACAATGAGCAGTTCTTC
abundance: -; len: 13; v_gene: TRBV30; j_gene: TRBJ2-7; d_gene: TRBD1; CDR3aa: CAWSAGQGQYQYF; CDR3nt: TGTGCCTGGAGTGCCGGACAGGGACAATACCAATACTTC
abundance: -; len: 15; v_gene: TRBV28; j_gene: TRBJ1-1; d_gene: -; CDR3aa: CASRGSGQRNTEAFF; CDR3nt: TGTGCCAGCAGGGGATCCGGACAAAGGAACACTGAAGCTTTCTTT
abundance: -; len: 14; v_gene: TRBV7-3; j_gene: TRBJ2-3; d_gene: -; CDR3aa: CASSRGGSTDTQYF; CDR3nt: TGTGCCAGCAGCAGAGGTGGTAGCACAGATACGCAGTATTTT
abundance: -; len: 15; v_gene: TRBV5-5; j_gene: TRBJ2-3; d_gene: -; CDR3aa: CASRYAAPITDTQYF; CDR3nt: TGTGCCAGCAGATACGCGGCACCTATCACAGATACGCAGTATTTT
abundance: -; len: 13; v_gene: TRBV14; j_gene: TRBJ1-5; d_gene: -; CDR3aa: CASSQTEDQPQHF; CDR3nt: TGTGCCAGCAGCCAAACAGAAGATCAGCCCCAGCATTTT
abundance: -; len: 20; v_gene: TRBV7-3; j_gene: TRBJ2-6; d_gene: -; CDR3aa: CASSPRDTFFPDSGANVLTF; CDR3nt: TGTGCCAGCAGCCCCCGGGACACTTTTTTTCCCGACTCTGGGGCCAACGTCCTGACTTTC
abundance: -; len: 15; v_gene: TRBV5-1; j_gene: TRBJ2-7; d_gene: TRBD2; CDR3aa: CASSPGLAVIYEQYF; CDR3nt: TGCGCCAGCAGCCCGGGACTAGCGGTAATTTACGAGCAGTACTTC
abundance: -; len: 13; v_gene: TRBV6-5; j_gene: TRBJ1-6; d_gene: -; CDR3aa: CASSLDGDSPLHF; CDR3nt: TGTGCCAGCAGCCTGGACGGGGATTCACCCCTCCACTTT
abundance: -; len: 16; v_gene: TRBV29-1; j_gene: TRBJ1-2; d_gene: TRBD1; CDR3aa: CSVDTGQGAAGYGYTF; CDR3nt: TGCAGCGTTGACACGGGACAGGGGGCAGCGGGCTATGGCTACACCTTC
abundance: few; len: 13; v_gene: TRBV7-9; j_gene: TRBJ1-6; d_gene: TRBD1; CDR3aa: CASGGTGFTPLHF; CDR3nt: TGTGCCAGCGGGGGGACAGGGTTTACACCCCTCCACTTT
abundance: -; len: 18; v_gene: TRBV14; j_gene: TRBJ2-5; d_gene: TRBD1; CDR3aa: CASSRGLGQGASWETQYF; CDR3nt: TGTGCCAGCAGCCGCGGTTTGGGACAGGGGGCTTCGTGGGAGACCCAGTACTTC
abundance: -; len: 11; v_gene: TRBV29-1; j_gene: TRBJ2-3; d_gene: -; CDR3aa: CSAGGGDTQYF; CDR3nt: TGCAGCGCCGGGGGTGGGGATACGCAGTATTTT
abundance: -; len: 15; v_gene: TRBV6-1; j_gene: TRBJ1-4; d_gene: TRBD1; CDR3aa: CASSENNRGWEKLFF; CDR3nt: TGTGCCAGCAGTGAAAATAACAGGGGGTGGGAAAAACTGTTTTTT
abundance: once; len: 12; v_gene: TRBV7-9; j_gene: TRBJ1-2; d_gene: TRBD1; CDR3aa: CASSEGQAGYTF; CDR3nt: TGTGCCAGCAGCGAAGGACAGGCGGGCTACACCTTC
abundance: -; len: 16; v_gene: TRBV18; j_gene: TRBJ2-2; d_gene: TRBD1; CDR3aa: CASSPGQDGTTGELFF; CDR3nt: TGTGCCAGCTCACCAGGACAGGATGGCACGACCGGGGAGCTGTTTTTT
abundance: -; len: 17; v_gene: TRBV11-2; j_gene: TRBJ2-1; d_gene: TRBD2; CDR3aa: CASSFTSGRESYNEQFF; CDR3nt: TGTGCCAGCAGCTTTACTAGCGGGAGGGAGTCCTACAATGAGCAGTTCTTC
abundance: -; len: 13; v_gene: TRBV30; j_gene: TRBJ1-6; d_gene: -; CDR3aa: CAWSPGGMTPLHF; CDR3nt: TGTGCCTGGAGCCCGGGAGGGATGACACCCCTCCACTTT